These 14 T cell receptor beta chains came from one sample sequenced in a study of post-analysis software for immune sequencing data (dated by TCRdb to the mid-2010s). General findings and caveats noted by the study authors: Four to six TRBV segments, including TRBV5-6, TRBV5-1 and TRBV20-1, were significantly more frequent in patients than controls.

Antigens of these TCRs are unknown. Receptor amplification or capture employed PCR. These reads were obtained on an Illumina HiSeq 2500. Unique molecular identifiers were incorporated into TCR beta cDNA libraries to reduce PCR and sequencing biases. The raw public reads went through TCRdb reprocessing: fastp at Q25, MiXCR clone calling, in-frame beta chains kept. CDR3 protein duplicates are merged, each entry listing the most common genes and DNA. The sample table lists about 400,000 distinct CDR3 sequences, 30% to 45% of them with a count of one. Roughly an eighth of the sample is in the top ten clones. Specimen: blood. These receptor sequences come from a girl between 5 and 17 years old with multiple sclerosis.

On this clonotype itself: One junction end does not reproduce the germline sequence, and a read error may be involved. The rearrangement links TRBV5-1 to TRBJ1-1, with 11 nucleotides matching TRBD1. Looked up from germline, CDR1 is SGHRS and CDR2 is YFSETQ. CDR3 size: 17 residues. The CDR3 spells CAGSPRTGGELNTEAFF. As DNA, the CDR3 is TGCGCCGGCAGCCCTCGGACAGGGGGCGAATTGAACACTGAAGCTTTCTTT.

The rearrangement uses TRBV20-1 and TRBJ2-5; weak D call: TRBD1 (6 bases). The DNA end favors TRBJ2-7, so the J call may be wrong. Germline CDR1 reads DFQATT; CDR2 reads SNEGSKA (reference sequence). The CDR3 is made up of 19 amino acids. This CDR3 is CSARDLFPLQGSSSYEQYF. The CDR3 DNA follows: TGCAGTGCTAGAGATCTATTCCCTTTACAGGGTTCGAGCTCCTACGAGCAGTACTTC.

This clonotype was counted only a few times. The rearrangement joins TRBV9 to TRBJ2-1; no definite D call. This CDR3 spans 14 amino acids. In germline, CDR1 is SGDLS, CDR2 YYNGEE. V shed 1 base and J shed 5 bases, with 10 bases lying between them. Here the CDR3 DNA reads TGTGCCAGCAGCGTAAAAGAGGTCGACAATGAGCAGTTCTTC. Its protein product is CASSVKEVDNEQFF. The complete variable domain, with remaining parts taken from reference TRBV9 and TRBJ2-1, reads DSGVTQTPKHLITATGQRVTLRCSPRSGDLSVYWYQQSLDQGLQFLIQYYNGEERAKGNILERFSAQQFPDLHSELNLSSLELGDSALYFCASSVKEVDNEQFFGPGTRLTVL.

The J gene is TRBJ1-2, the V gene TRBV5-1; D unclear. The CDR3 has 15 residues. Germline loops: CDR1 SGHRS, CDR2 YFSETQ. Trimming shortened V by 0 bases and J by 0 bases, and 9 bases separated the two germline ends. CDR3 loop: CASSLVPGANYGYTF. Written as DNA, the CDR3 is TGCGCCAGCAGCTTGGTCCCAGGAGCTAACTATGGCTACACCTTC.

This chain links TRBV10-3 with TRBJ2-3, with D possibly TRBD2 on 5 matching bases. The V gene's germline CDR1 is ENHRY and CDR2 SYGVKD. There are 14 residues in the CDR3. V was cut by 3 bases and J by 5 bases, with 12 bases left in between. The CDR3 bases are TGTGCCATCAGTGAAAGGCCACGGGGAGATACGCAGTATTTT. It encodes CAISERPRGDTQYF.

The V and J genes are TRBV7-2 and TRBJ2-1; 8 bases line up with TRBD1. Germline assignment: CDR1 SGHTA and CDR2 FQGNSA. Trimming cost V 5 bases and J 8 bases; bases outside gene matches: 5. The CDR3 loop spans 13 amino acids. Written as DNA, the CDR3 is TGTGCCAGCAGCCTCCAGGGGGCCGATGAGCAGTTCTTC. Translated, it gives CASSLQGADEQFF.

The genes are TRBV18 and TRBJ2-1; 9 nucleotides align to TRBD1. The CDR3 is made up of 15 amino acids. Germline CDR1 reads KGHSH; CDR2 reads LQKENI. Trimming at V came to 6 bases and at J to 6 bases, leaving 9 bases not matched to a gene. CDR3 in amino acids: CASSRGQGIFNEQFF. CDR3 coding DNA: TGTGCCAGCTCCCGAGGACAGGGGATCTTCAATGAGCAGTTCTTC.

This clonotype has a handful of counts. This sequence joins TRBV3-1 and TRBJ1-1, with D uncertain. Germline V CDR1 and CDR2: LGHDT, YNNKEL (reference sequence). V dropped 6 bases and J dropped 7 bases, with 15 bases sitting between them. This CDR3 comprises 13 residues. The CDR3 sequence is CASSLWRRHEAFF. CDR3 DNA: TGTGCCAGCAGTCTTTGGAGGCGCCATGAAGCTTTCTTT. The full variable domain, rest sourced from reference TRBV3-1 and TRBJ1-1, is DTAVSQTPKYLVTQMGNDKSIKCEQNLGHDTMYWYKQDSKKFLKIMFSYNNKELIINETVPNRFSPKSPDKAHLNLHINSLELGDSAVYFCASSLWRRHEAFFGQGTRLTVV.

This clonotype was seen more than once but under ten times. The gene calls are TRBV3-1 and TRBJ2-3; 7 nucleotides match TRBD1. CDR3 length: 16 residues. CDR1 and CDR2 from the germline V gene are LGHDT and YNNKEL (reference sequence). V trimming: 0 bases; J trimming: 9 bases; junction bases outside the gene matches: 12. The CDR3 sequence: CASSQDLTGMVGTQYF. The CDR3 nucleotides read TGTGCCAGCAGCCAAGATTTGACAGGGATGGTCGGAACGCAGTATTTT.

The J gene is TRBJ2-5, the V gene TRBV4-3; 14 bases line up with TRBD2. This CDR3 region has 18 residues. Germline-derived CDR1 and CDR2 are LGHNA and YSLEER. Germline trimming cut 2 bases from V and 2 bases from J; bases unmatched to any gene: 7. For the CDR3, the DNA is TGCGCCAGCAGCCAATCCGGACTAGCGGGGGGATATCAAGAGACCCAGTACTTC. As protein: CASSQSGLAGGYQETQYF.

The chain joins TRBV9 to TRBJ2-3, with 8 bases fitting TRBD2. From germline, CDR1 is SGDLS and CDR2 YYNGEE. V was clipped by 2 bases and J by 1 base; unmatched bases: 9. The CDR3 sequence is 17 residues long. The CDR3 nucleotides read TGTGCCAGCAGCGTGGGTGGTTGGCGGGGGGGCACAGATACGCAGTATTTT. This codes for CASSVGGWRGGTDTQYF.

This clonotype came up a few times. The CDR3 DNA reads as TGTGCCAGCAGGTTGACTGACAGTTTTTTCTACGAGCAGTACTTC. This translates into CASRLTDSFFYEQYF. The V call is TRBV28, the J call TRBJ2-7, with D possibly being TRBD1 (5 bases). Germline CDR1 MDHEN, CDR2 SYDVKM. With 6 bases removed from V and 3 bases from J, the gap between germline ends came to 18 bases. This CDR3 is built from 15 residues.

This clonotype was seen repeatedly, ten times or more. The chain employs TRBV5-1 and TRBJ2-5; 8 bases align to TRBD1. Trimming removed 3 bases from V and 5 bases from J; junction bases left unmatched: 9. This CDR3 has 15 residues. Germline V gives CDR1 SGHRS, CDR2 YFSETQ. CDR3 sequence (DNA): TGCGCCAGCAGCTCACAGACCAGGGGGCTGGAGACCCAGTACTTC. Amino acids: CASSSQTRGLETQYF.

V usage is TRBV29-1 and J usage is TRBJ2-6, with TRBD1 matching 11 bases. V dropped 0 bases and J dropped 3; count of bases not matched to a gene: 10. This CDR3 contains 19 residues. Germline V gives CDR1 SQVTM, CDR2 ANQGSEA. CDR3 sequence: CSVEERKDRGLFGANVLTF. DNA for the CDR3: TGCAGCGTTGAAGAGAGGAAGGACAGGGGGCTATTTGGGGCCAACGTCCTGACTTTC.